The source of this T cell receptor (beta chain) is a study of T cells in Graves' hyperthyroidism and ophthalmopathy. Study details: Peripheral blood was collected at initial diagnosis, before any treatment.

Many counts were recorded for this clonotype. Its antigen is not known. CDR1 and CDR2 (germline): MDHEN, SYDVKM. V lost 3 bases, J lost 6 bases, and 7 bases stayed unmatched. The CDR3 runs 16 residues. Regarding the study as a whole: Blood also held most thyroid clonotypes expanded beyond 0.001.

TCR beta CDR3 region amplification was performed from RNA transcripts. When the TCR CDR3 underwent first-round RT-PCR, the HTBI primer set was used. TCRdb independently ran MiXCR on the multiplex PCR reads; one entry per CDR3 protein. The table includes roughly 380,000 distinct CDR3 sequences, less than 20% detected once. With duration under 3 months, ophthalmopathy was active: Clinical Activity Score at least 3, NOSPECS at least 4. Orbital computed tomography and thyroid ultrasound, together with serum TRAb and thyroxine and clinical symptoms, were used for diagnoses. The chain has TRBV28 and TRBJ2-7; 14 bases fit TRBD2. The receptor was isolated from a woman aged 40-49 years with Graves' ophthalmopathy. The material sequenced was blood. CDR3 sequence reads: CASSFPGTSGRGEQYF. As DNA, the CDR3 is TGTGCCAGCAGTTTCCCCGGGACTAGCGGGAGAGGCGAGCAGTACTTC.